This T cell receptor beta chain was sequenced during a study of blood T cell repertoires in COVID-19. Overall study context: The United States, Italy and Spain provided the acute and convalescent COVID-19 samples.

All enrollees were roughly 18 to 89 years old and from 25 or so US areas. Assignments of participants to cohorts depended upon their own reported clinical history. In the original workflow: Amplification of reference gene primers was used by the study to estimate nucleated cell counts. This table comes from immunoSEQ multiplex PCR, and its TCRdb copy is limited to in-frame clones, with some not included. Clonal size and the V and J genes are those of that table, whereas D and trimming came from the DNA. In the table there are a few hundred thousand clones, about 88% of which are singletons. The CDR3 is 15 amino acids. The germline gives CDR1 MNHNS, CDR2 SASEGT. The V end lost 0 bases, the J end lost 4 bases, and 12 bases lay between the germline ends.

This rearrangement joins TRBV6-1 to TRBJ1-1; D uncertain. Sequencing was done on a sample of PBMCs or T cells enriched from blood (not recorded which). The clonotype comes from a woman in her forties or fifties who had been exposed to COVID-19. This chain's CDR3 is CASSEARGSGTEAFF. As DNA, the CDR3 is TGTGCCAGCAGTGAAGCGCGAGGGAGTGGCACTGAAGCTTTCTTT.